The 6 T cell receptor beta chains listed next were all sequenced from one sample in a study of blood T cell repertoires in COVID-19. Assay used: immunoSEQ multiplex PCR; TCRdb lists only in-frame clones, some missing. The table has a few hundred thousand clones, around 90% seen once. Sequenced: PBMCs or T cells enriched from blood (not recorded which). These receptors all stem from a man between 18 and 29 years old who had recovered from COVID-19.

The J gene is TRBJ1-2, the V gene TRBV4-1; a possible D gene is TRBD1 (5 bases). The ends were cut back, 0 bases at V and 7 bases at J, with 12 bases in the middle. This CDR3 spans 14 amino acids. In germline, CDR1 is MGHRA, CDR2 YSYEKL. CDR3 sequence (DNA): TGCGCCAGCAGCCAAGATAAGGGGCTGAGTGGCTACACCTTC. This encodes CASSQDKGLSGYTF.

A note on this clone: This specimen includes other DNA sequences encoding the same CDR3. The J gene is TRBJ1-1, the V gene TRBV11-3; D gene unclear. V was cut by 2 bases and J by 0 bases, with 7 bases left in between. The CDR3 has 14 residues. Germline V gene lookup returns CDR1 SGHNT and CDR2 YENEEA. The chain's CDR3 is CASSLTGMNTEAFF. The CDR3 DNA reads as TGTGCCAGCAGCTTAACGGGGATGAACACTGAAGCTTTCTTT.

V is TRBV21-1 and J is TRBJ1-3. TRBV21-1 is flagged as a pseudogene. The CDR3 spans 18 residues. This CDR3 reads CASSTISKTPRSGNTIYF. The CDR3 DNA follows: TGTGCCAGCAGCACAATATCAAAGACTCCTCGCTCTGGAAACACCATATATTTT.

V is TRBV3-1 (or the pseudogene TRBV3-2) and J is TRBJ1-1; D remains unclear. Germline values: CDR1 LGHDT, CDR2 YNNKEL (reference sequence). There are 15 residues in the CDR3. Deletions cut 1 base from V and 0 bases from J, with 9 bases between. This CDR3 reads CASSQVQNMNTEAFF. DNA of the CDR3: TGTGCCAGCAGCCAAGTGCAGAATATGAACACTGAAGCTTTCTTT.

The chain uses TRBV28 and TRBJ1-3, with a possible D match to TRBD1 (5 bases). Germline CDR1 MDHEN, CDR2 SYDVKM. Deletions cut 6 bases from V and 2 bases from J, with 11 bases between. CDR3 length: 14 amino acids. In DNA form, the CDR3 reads TGTGCCAGCAGCCGGGGGGGGGCTGGAAACACCATATATTTT. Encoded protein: CASSRGGAGNTIYF.

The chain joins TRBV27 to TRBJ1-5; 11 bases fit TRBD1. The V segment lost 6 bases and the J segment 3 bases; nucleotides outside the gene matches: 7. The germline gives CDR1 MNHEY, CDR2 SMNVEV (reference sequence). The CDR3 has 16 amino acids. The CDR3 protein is CASSQRTGGFNQPQHF. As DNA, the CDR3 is TGTGCCAGCAGCCAGCGGACAGGGGGCTTCAATCAGCCCCAGCATTTT.